Included here is one T cell receptor (beta chain) sequence, with context. This record belongs to a study of blood T cell repertoires in COVID-19. On the study more broadly: Spain, Italy and the United States supplied samples that represented acute and convalescent COVID-19. T cells, B-cell-depleted T cells, or PBMCs provided the cDNA or gDNA that served as material.

Profiling relied on immunoSEQ multiplex PCR, and the TCRdb table lists in-frame clones only, not all of them. This table has 280,000 or so clones, roughly 91% appearing once. The CDR3 runs to 15 residues. Germline V gene data show CDR1 as SGHTA and CDR2 as FQGNSA. V was pared by 5 bases and J by 8 bases, with 21 bases between. Participant age was about 18 to 95 years, and participants resided in approximately 25 US areas. Researchers sorted participants into cohorts using their self-reported clinical history. The specimen sequenced was PBMCs or T cells enriched from blood (not recorded which). The receptor comes from a woman aged 50 to 60 who had been exposed to COVID-19. The rearrangement joins TRBV7-2 to TRBJ1-2, with a weak D call TRBD1 (5 bases). In DNA form, the CDR3 reads TGTGCCAGCAGCAGAGAGAGGGAGGGCCCAGGGGGCTACACCTTC. This sequence encodes CASSREREGPGGYTF.